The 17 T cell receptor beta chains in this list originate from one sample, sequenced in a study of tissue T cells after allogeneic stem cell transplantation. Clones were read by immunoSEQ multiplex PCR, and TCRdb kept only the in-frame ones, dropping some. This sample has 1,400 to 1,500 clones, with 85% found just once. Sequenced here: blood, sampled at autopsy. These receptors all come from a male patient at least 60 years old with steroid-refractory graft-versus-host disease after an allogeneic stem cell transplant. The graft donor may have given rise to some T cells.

CDR3 sequence: CASSATFRGSTDTQYF. CDR3 coding DNA: TGTGCCAGCAGTGCAACCTTCCGGGGGAGCACAGATACGCAGTATTTT. The chain is built from TRBV28 and TRBJ2-3; possible D gene TRBD2, 6 bases. The V gene lost 5 bases and the J gene lost 0 bases, with 15 bases spanning the gap. CDR1 is MDHEN and CDR2 is SYDVKM in the germline V gene. This CDR3 contains 16 residues.

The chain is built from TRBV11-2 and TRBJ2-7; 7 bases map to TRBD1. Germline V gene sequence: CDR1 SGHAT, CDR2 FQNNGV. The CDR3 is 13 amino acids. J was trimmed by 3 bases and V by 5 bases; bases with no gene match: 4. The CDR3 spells CASSGGQYYEQYF. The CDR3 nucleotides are TGTGCCAGCAGCGGGGGACAGTACTACGAGCAGTACTTC. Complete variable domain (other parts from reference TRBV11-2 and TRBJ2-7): EAGVAQSPRYKIIEKRQSVAFWCNPISGHATLYWYQQILGQGPKLLIQFQNNGVVDDSQLPKDRFSAERLKGVDSTLKIQPAKLEDSAVYLCASSGGQYYEQYFGPGTRLTVT.

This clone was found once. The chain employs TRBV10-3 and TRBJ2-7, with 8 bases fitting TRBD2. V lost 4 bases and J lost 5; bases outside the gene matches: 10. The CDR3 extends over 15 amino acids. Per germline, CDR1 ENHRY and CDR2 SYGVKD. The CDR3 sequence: CAISVSGGNFDEQYF. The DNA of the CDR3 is TGTGCCATCAGTGTGTCGGGGGGGAACTTCGACGAGCAGTACTTC.

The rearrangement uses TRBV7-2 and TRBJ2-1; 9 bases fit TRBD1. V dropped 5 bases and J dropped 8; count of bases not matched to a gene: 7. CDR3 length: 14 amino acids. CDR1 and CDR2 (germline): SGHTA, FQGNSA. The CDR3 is CASSRTGVYDEQFF. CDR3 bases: TGTGCCAGCAGCAGGACAGGGGTTTACGATGAGCAGTTCTTC.

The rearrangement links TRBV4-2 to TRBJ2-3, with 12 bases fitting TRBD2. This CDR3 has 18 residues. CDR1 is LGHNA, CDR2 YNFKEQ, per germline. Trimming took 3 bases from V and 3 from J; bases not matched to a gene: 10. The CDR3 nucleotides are TGTGCCAGCAGCCAGCGTGCTATTCTAGCGGGGGGGACAGATACGCAGTATTTT. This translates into CASSQRAILAGGTDTQYF.

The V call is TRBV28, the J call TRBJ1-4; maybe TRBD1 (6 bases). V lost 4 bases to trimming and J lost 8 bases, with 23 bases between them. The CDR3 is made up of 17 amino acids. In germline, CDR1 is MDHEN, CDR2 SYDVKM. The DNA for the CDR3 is TGTGCCAGCAGTTCCATGGGGGGCAGGGGTTTTTGGGAAAAACTGTTTTTT. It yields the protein CASSSMGGRGFWEKLFF.

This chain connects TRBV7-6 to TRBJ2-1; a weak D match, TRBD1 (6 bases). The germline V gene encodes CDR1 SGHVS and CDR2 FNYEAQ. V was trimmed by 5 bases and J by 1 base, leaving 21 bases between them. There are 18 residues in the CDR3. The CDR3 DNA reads TGTGCCAGCAGCCTATACCACGGACAGTTCCAATCCTACAATGAGCAGTTCTTC. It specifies CASSLYHGQFQSYNEQFF.

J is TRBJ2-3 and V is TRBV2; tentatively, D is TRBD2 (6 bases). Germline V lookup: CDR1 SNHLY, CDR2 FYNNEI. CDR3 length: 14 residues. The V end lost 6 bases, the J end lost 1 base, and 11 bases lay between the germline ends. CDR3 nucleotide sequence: TGTGCCAGCAGGCGGGCTAGCGGCACAGATACGCAGTATTTT. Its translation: CASRRASGTDTQYF. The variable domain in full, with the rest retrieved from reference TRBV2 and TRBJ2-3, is EPEVTQTPSHQVTQMGQEVILRCVPISNHLYFYWYRQILGQKVEFLVSFYNNEISEKSEIFDDQFSVERPDGSNFTLKIRSTKLEDSAMYFCASRRASGTDTQYFGPGTRLTVL.

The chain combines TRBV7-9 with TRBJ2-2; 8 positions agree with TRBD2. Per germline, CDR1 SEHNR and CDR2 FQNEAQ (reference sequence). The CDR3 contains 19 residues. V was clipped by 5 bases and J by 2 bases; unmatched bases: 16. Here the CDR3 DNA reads TGTGCCAGCAGCCCCCGGACTAGCTTTTTTTTGACTAACACCGGGGAGCTGTTTTTT. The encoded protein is CASSPRTSFFLTNTGELFF.

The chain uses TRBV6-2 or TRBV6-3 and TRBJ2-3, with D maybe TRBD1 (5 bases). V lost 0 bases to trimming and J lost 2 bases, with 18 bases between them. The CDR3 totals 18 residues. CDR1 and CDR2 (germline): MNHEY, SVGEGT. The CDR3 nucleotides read TGTGCCAGCAGTTACTCGATTCAGGGCAGTGGGTACACAGATACGCAGTATTTT. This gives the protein CASSYSIQGSGYTDTQYF.

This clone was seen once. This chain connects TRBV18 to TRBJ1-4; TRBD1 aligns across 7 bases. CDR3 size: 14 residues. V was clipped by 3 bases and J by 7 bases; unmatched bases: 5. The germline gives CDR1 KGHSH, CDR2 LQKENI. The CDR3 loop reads CASSPWDSREKLFF. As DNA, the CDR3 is TGTGCCAGCTCACCTTGGGACAGCCGTGAAAAACTGTTTTTT. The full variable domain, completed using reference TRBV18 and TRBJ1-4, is NAGVMQNPRHLVRRRGQEARLRCSPMKGHSHVYWYRQLPEEGLKFMVYLQKENIIDESGMPKERFSAEFPKEGPSILRIQQVVRGDSAAYFCASSPWDSREKLFFGSGTQLSVL.

CDR3 region: CASSLVRDTAYEQYF. DNA of the CDR3: TGTGCCAGCAGCTTAGTCCGGGACACCGCCTACGAGCAGTACTTC. The J gene is TRBJ2-7, the V gene TRBV7-2, with a possible D match to TRBD1 (6 bases). Looked up from germline, CDR1 is SGHTA and CDR2 is FQGNSA. V lost 1 base, J lost 2 bases, and 12 bases lay in between. CDR3 length: 15 amino acids.

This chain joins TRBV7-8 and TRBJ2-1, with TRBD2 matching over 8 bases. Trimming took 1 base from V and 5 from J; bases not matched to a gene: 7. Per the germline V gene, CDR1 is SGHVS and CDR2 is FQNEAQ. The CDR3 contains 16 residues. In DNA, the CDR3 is TGTGCCAGCAGCTTAGTGGTTAGCGGGGTAAACAATGAGCAGTTCTTC. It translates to CASSLVVSGVNNEQFF.

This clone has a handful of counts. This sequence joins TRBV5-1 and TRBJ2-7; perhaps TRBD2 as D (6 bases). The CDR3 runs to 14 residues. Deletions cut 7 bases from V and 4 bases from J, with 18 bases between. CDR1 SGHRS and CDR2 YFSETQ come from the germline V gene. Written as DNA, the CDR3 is TGCGCCAGCCGCTCTTTCGCAGGGAGGTACGAGCAGTACTTC. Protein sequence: CASRSFAGRYEQYF.

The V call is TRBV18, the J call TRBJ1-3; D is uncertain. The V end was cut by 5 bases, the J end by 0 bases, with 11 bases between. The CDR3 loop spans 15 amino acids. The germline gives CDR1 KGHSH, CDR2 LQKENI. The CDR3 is CASSNAATSGNTIYF. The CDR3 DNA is TGTGCCAGCTCAAACGCTGCAACCTCTGGAAACACCATATATTTT.

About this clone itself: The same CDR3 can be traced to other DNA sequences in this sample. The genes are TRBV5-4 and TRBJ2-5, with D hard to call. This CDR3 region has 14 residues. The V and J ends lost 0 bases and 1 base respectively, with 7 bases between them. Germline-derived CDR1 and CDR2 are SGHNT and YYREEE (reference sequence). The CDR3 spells CASSLGGIQETQYF. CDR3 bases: TGTGCCAGCAGCTTGGGGGGAATCCAAGAGACCCAGTACTTC.

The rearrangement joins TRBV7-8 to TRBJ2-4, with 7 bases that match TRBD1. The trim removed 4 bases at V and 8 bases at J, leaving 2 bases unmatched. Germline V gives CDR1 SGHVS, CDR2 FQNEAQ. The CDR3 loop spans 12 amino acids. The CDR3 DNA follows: TGTGCCAGCAGCTCCCAGGGGGACATTCAGTACTTC. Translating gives CASSSQGDIQYF.